Shown below are 12 T cell receptor beta chains from a single sample sequenced in a study of shared clonotypes between healthy human individuals. Measured with immunoSEQ multiplex PCR; TCRdb has only the in-frame clones, and not every one. The top ten clones hold approximately 0.13% of a sample with around 2.1 million clones, approximately 95% of them seen once. Material: naive CD4+ T cells sorted from blood. Described subset: CD45RA+ positively selected. The receptors here all came from a man aged 18 to 30 in good health.

The chain has TRBV28 and TRBJ2-7, with TRBD1 matching 8 bases. V lost 6 bases, J lost 5 bases, and 9 bases stayed unmatched. The germline V gene has CDR1 MDHEN and CDR2 SYDVKM. This CDR3 spans 14 amino acids. The CDR3 sequence is CASSPGGSRDEQYF. In DNA form, the CDR3 reads TGTGCCAGCAGCCCAGGGGGCTCCAGAGACGAGCAGTACTTC.

In its sample, this clone was seen once. V and J are TRBV7-2 and TRBJ2-1, with TRBD2 identical over 11 bases. Germline-derived CDR1 and CDR2 are SGHTA and FQGNSA. The V gene end was trimmed by 6 bases and the J gene end by 3 bases; junction bases not matched to a gene: 4. The CDR3 has 15 amino acids. CDR3 residues: CASSGLAGGYNEQFF. Here the CDR3 DNA reads TGTGCCAGCAGTGGTCTAGCGGGAGGCTACAATGAGCAGTTCTTC.

This rearrangement joins TRBV7-6 to TRBJ2-3; either TRBD1 or TRBD2 may supply D (7 bases each). There are 17 residues in the CDR3. Trimming stripped 3 bases from V and 6 bases from J, with 22 bases between. CDR1 is SGHVS, CDR2 FNYEAQ, per germline. CDR3 DNA: TGTGCCAGCAGCTTGGGAACTTCAGGGGGGGGAATGGATACGCAGTATTTT. Translation gives CASSLGTSGGGMDTQYF.

This clone was seen once. The rearrangement joins TRBV5-1 to TRBJ2-3; D remains ambiguous. CDR1 and CDR2 (germline): SGHRS, YFSETQ. The V gene lost 3 bases and the J gene lost 6 bases, with 17 bases spanning the gap. This CDR3 has 15 residues. The CDR3 coding sequence is TGCGCCAGCAGCTACAGTTCGCTTCCCGGGGATACGCAGTATTTT. Translation: CASSYSSLPGDTQYF.

This chain links TRBV20-1 with TRBJ2-3, with a possible D match to TRBD1 (5 bases). CDR1 and CDR2 (germline): DFQATT, SNEGSKA (reference sequence). V was pared by 4 bases and J by 7 bases, with 9 bases between. The CDR3 contains 11 residues. DNA for the CDR3: TGCAGTGCTATCCACAGGAATACGCAGTATTTT. Translation gives CSAIHRNTQYF.

The chain uses TRBV5-1 and TRBJ2-3; D is uncertain. Trimming took 1 base from V and 0 from J, leaving 15 bases between them. The germline gives CDR1 SGHRS, CDR2 YFSETQ. This CDR3 has 17 residues. In DNA form, the CDR3 reads TGCGCCAGCAGCTTGCAGGCCAGCTCTTCTAGCACAGATACGCAGTATTTT. It encodes CASSLQASSSSTDTQYF.

The chain carries TRBV5-1 and TRBJ1-1; D unresolved. This CDR3 is built from 15 residues. The germline V gene encodes CDR1 SGHRS and CDR2 YFSETQ. The V end was cut by 4 bases, the J end by 0 bases, with 13 bases between. The CDR3 DNA reads as TGCGCCAGCAGCCCCCATGACAAGTTGAACACTGAAGCTTTCTTT. Its protein product is CASSPHDKLNTEAFF.

The gene calls are TRBV4-1 and TRBJ1-3; a weak D match, TRBD1 (6 bases). Germline CDR1 is MGHRA and CDR2 is YSYEKL. This CDR3 has 14 residues. V lost 2 bases, J lost 4 bases, and 9 bases lay in between. CDR3 nucleotide sequence: TGCGCCAGCAGCCAACCGACAGGAGGAAACACCATATATTTT. Translating gives CASSQPTGGNTIYF.

J is TRBJ2-7 and V is TRBV9; TRBD2 agrees at 8 bases. V lost 3 bases, J lost 7 bases, and 9 bases stayed unmatched. Per germline, CDR1 SGDLS and CDR2 YYNGEE. The CDR3 has 14 amino acids. The CDR3 loop is CASSGRGTSGEQYF. The DNA for the CDR3 is TGTGCCAGCAGCGGCCGTGGGACTAGTGGGGAGCAGTACTTC.

This sequence joins TRBV27 and TRBJ2-7; the D call may be TRBD1 or TRBD2 (5 bases each). This CDR3 comprises 14 residues. Germline CDR1 MNHEY, CDR2 SMNVEV (reference sequence). Trimming shortened V by 3 bases and J by 3 bases, and 12 bases separated the two germline ends. In DNA form, the CDR3 reads TGTGCCAGCAGTTTGCCCGGGACCCTCTACGAGCAGTACTTC. Its protein product is CASSLPGTLYEQYF.

The chain uses TRBV2 and TRBJ2-5, with D perhaps matching TRBD2 (5 bases). Germline loops: CDR1 SNHLY, CDR2 FYNNEI. The ends were cut back, 7 bases at V and 5 bases at J, with 14 bases in the middle. The CDR3 extends over 13 amino acids. This CDR3 reads CASMANRGETQYF. The CDR3 nucleotides read TGTGCCAGCATGGCCAATAGAGGGGAGACCCAGTACTTC.

This chain connects TRBV5-6 to TRBJ2-7, with 9 bases lining up with TRBD1. CDR1 and CDR2 from the germline V gene are SGHDT and YYEEEE. The V segment lost 3 bases and the J segment 2 bases; nucleotides outside the gene matches: 9. The CDR3 totals 16 residues. The chain's CDR3 is CASSSRDRGETYEQYF. The CDR3 bases are TGTGCCAGCAGCTCGAGAGACAGGGGGGAAACCTACGAGCAGTACTTC.